Sequencing of this T cell receptor (beta chain) was carried out in a study of T cells in localized non-small cell lung cancer. The study's findings and limits: The highest T cell clonality was in uninvolved adjacent lung, above tumor. Longer overall survival accompanied higher blood T cell density. A median of approximately 60 of the top 100 tumor clones appeared in adjacent lung, which was paired and uninvolved. Tumor samples were not multi-region, leaving intratumor heterogeneity unexcluded.

CDR1 and CDR2 (germline): GTSNPN, SVGIG (reference sequence). Germline trimming cut 0 bases from V and 1 base from J; bases unmatched to any gene: 4. This CDR3 contains 16 residues. Concerning this clone: Its cognate antigen is unknown.

Measured with immunoSEQ multiplex PCR; TCRdb has only the in-frame clones, and not every one. The sample has about 41,000 clones, more than 70% seen once. The source is a female donor of 60 years or more with stage I squamous cell lung carcinoma. This chain connects TRBV30 to TRBJ2-5, with 11 bases fitting TRBD2. The material sequenced was peripheral blood, taken before any cancer treatment. CDR3 protein: CAWSVYGTSGQETQYF. CDR3 nucleotide sequence: TGTGCCTGGAGTGTTTACGGGACTAGCGGCCAAGAGACCCAGTACTTC.